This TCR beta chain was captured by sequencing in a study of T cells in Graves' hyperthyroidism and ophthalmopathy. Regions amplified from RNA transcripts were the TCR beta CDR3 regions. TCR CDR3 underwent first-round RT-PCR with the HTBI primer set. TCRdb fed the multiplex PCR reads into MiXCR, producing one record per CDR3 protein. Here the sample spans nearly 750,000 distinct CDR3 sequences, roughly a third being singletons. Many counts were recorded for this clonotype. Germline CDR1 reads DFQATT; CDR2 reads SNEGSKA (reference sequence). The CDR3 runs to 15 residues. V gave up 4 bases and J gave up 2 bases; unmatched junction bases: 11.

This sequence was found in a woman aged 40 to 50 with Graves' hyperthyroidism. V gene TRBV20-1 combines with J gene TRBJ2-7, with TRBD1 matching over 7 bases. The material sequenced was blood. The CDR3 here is CSATPGTALTYEQYF. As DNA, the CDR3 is TGCAGTGCTACCCCCGGGACAGCTTTAACCTACGAGCAGTACTTC.